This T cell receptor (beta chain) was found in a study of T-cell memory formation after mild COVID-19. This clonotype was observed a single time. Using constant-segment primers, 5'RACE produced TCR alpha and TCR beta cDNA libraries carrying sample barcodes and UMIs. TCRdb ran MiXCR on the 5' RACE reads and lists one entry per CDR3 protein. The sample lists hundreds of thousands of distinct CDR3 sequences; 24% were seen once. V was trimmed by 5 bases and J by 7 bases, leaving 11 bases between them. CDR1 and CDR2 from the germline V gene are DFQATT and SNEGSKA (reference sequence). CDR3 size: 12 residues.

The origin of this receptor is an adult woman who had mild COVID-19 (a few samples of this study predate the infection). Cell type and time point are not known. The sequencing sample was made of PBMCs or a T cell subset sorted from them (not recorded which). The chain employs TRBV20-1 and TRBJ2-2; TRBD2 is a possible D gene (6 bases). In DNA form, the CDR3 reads TGCAGTGCTGGTCCGGGGGTCGGGGAGCTGTTTTTT. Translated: CSAGPGVGELFF.